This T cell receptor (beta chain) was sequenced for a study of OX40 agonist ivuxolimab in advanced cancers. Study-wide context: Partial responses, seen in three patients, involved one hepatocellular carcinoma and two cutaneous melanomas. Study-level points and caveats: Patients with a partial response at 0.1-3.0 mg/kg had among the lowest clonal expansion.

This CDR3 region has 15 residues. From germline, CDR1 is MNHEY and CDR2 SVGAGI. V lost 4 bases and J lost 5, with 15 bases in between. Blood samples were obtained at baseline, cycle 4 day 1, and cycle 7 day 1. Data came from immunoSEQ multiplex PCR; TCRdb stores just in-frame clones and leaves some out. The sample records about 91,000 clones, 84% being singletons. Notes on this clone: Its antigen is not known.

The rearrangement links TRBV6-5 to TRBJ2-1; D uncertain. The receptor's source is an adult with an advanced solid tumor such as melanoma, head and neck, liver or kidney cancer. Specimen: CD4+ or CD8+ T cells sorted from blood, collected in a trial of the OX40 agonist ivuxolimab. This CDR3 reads CASSSPRQAHNEQFF. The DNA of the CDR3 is TGTGCCAGCAGTTCCCCCCGGCAAGCCCACAATGAGCAGTTCTTC.